Listed below are T cell receptor beta chains from one sample, sequenced in a study of OX40 agonist ivuxolimab in advanced cancers. TCRdb keeps only in-frame clones here, not all; method: immunoSEQ multiplex PCR. Among fewer than 85,000 clones listed, about 84% were seen once. Specimen: CD4+ or CD8+ T cells sorted from blood, collected in a trial of the OX40 agonist ivuxolimab. All receptors come from an adult with an advanced solid tumor such as melanoma, head and neck, liver or kidney cancer. Both conserved end residues are part of each CDR3. D genes are given only for firm matches. Rows may omit the clone size; those that give it use once, few, many or a size class.

d_gene: TRBD1
abundance: NA
v_gene: TRBV28
j_gene: TRBJ1-2
CDR3nt: TGTGCCAGCAGTGCCACCGGGACAGGGATCTATGGCTACACCTTC
CDR3aa: CASSATGTGIYGYTF

d_gene: NA
abundance: NA
v_gene: TRBV28
j_gene: TRBJ1-2
CDR3nt: TGTGCCAGCAGGGGCGACAGCGGCTATGGCTACACCTTC
CDR3aa: CASRGDSGYGYTF

d_gene: NA
abundance: NA
v_gene: TRBV7-2
j_gene: TRBJ2-5
CDR3nt: TGTGCCAGCAGCATCAACAGGGAGGCCCAGTACTTC
CDR3aa: CASSINREAQYF

d_gene: NA
abundance: NA
v_gene: TRBV6-5
j_gene: TRBJ2-5
CDR3nt: TGTGCCAGCAGTCCCCAAAAGGGGGTAGGAGAGACCCAGTACTTC
CDR3aa: CASSPQKGVGETQYF

d_gene: NA
abundance: NA
v_gene: TRBV28
j_gene: TRBJ2-7
CDR3nt: TGTGCCAGCAGCCGACCCGGGACACTGGCCTACGAGCAGTACTTC
CDR3aa: CASSRPGTLAYEQYF

d_gene: NA
abundance: NA
v_gene: TRBV19
j_gene: TRBJ1-1
CDR3nt: TGTGCCAGTAGTACCAGAGTAGACACTGAAGCTTTCTTT
CDR3aa: CASSTRVDTEAFF

d_gene: NA
abundance: NA
v_gene: TRBV14
j_gene: TRBJ2-3
CDR3nt: TGTGCCAGCAGCCAGAGATTAGCAGATACGCAGTATTTT
CDR3aa: CASSQRLADTQYF

d_gene: NA
abundance: NA
v_gene: TRBV6-6
j_gene: TRBJ1-1
CDR3nt: TGTGCCAGCAGTCACGGGGAGGGGGACACTGAAGCTTTCTTT
CDR3aa: CASSHGEGDTEAFF

d_gene: NA
abundance: NA
v_gene: TRBV2
j_gene: TRBJ1-6
CDR3nt: TGTGCCAGCAGTGAATCCACAGCGAATAATTCACCCCTCCACTTT
CDR3aa: CASSESTANNSPLHF

d_gene: TRBD1
abundance: NA
v_gene: TRBV7-2
j_gene: TRBJ2-7
CDR3nt: TGTGCCAGCAGCTCCCGGACAGGGAACGAGCAGTACTTC
CDR3aa: CASSSRTGNEQYF

d_gene: TRBD1
abundance: NA
v_gene: TRBV5-4
j_gene: TRBJ1-4
CDR3nt: TGTGCCAGCAGCTTGAAGGGACAGAAGAATGAAAAACTGTTTTTT
CDR3aa: CASSLKGQKNEKLFF

d_gene: TRBD1
abundance: NA
v_gene: TRBV18
j_gene: TRBJ2-5
CDR3nt: TGTGCCAGCTCACCGACGGGACAGGGAGAGACCCAGTACTTC
CDR3aa: CASSPTGQGETQYF

d_gene: TRBD1
abundance: NA
v_gene: TRBV28
j_gene: TRBJ1-5
CDR3nt: TGTGCCAGCAATACAGGGGGCCTCAATCAGCCCCAGCATTTT
CDR3aa: CASNTGGLNQPQHF

d_gene: NA
abundance: NA
v_gene: TRBV30
j_gene: TRBJ1-4
CDR3nt: TGTGCCTGGAGTGTAATTGAAAAACTGTTTTTT
CDR3aa: CAWSVIEKLFF

d_gene: NA
abundance: NA
v_gene: TRBV10-3
j_gene: TRBJ1-4
CDR3nt: TGTGCCATCAGTGAGGTTGCAGGCGGTAATGAAAAACTGTTTTTT
CDR3aa: CAISEVAGGNEKLFF

d_gene: NA
abundance: NA
v_gene: TRBV25-1
j_gene: TRBJ2-5
CDR3nt: TGTGCCAGCAGTGGCGAGAGTGTCGGCCAAGAGGCCCAGTACTTC
CDR3aa: CASSGESVGQEAQYF

d_gene: NA
abundance: NA
v_gene: TRBV7-3
j_gene: TRBJ1-5
CDR3nt: TGTGCCAGCAGCCCCGGGTTCAATCAGCCCCAGCATTTT
CDR3aa: CASSPGFNQPQHF

d_gene: TRBD2
abundance: NA
v_gene: TRBV5-4
j_gene: TRBJ2-3
CDR3nt: TGTGCCAGCAGCGCTAGCGGGAGAGCCACAGATACGCAGTATTTT
CDR3aa: CASSASGRATDTQYF

d_gene: TRBD2
abundance: NA
v_gene: TRBV5-1
j_gene: TRBJ2-3
CDR3nt: TGCGCCAGCAGCTTGGTACTAGCGGGGGGAGGAGATACGCAGTATTTT
CDR3aa: CASSLVLAGGGDTQYF

d_gene: TRBD2
abundance: NA
v_gene: TRBV7-2
j_gene: TRBJ2-4
CDR3nt: TGTGCCAGCAGCTTAGCGCTCGTAGCGGGAGGCCGAGGGTTCCAGAACATTCAGTACTTC
CDR3aa: CASSLALVAGGRGFQNIQYF

d_gene: NA
abundance: NA
v_gene: TRBV12-5
j_gene: TRBJ1-1
CDR3nt: TGTGCTAGTGGTAAGGGACGGCTCCAGTCGGCTTTCTTT
CDR3aa: CASGKGRLQSAFF

d_gene: NA
abundance: NA
v_gene: TRBV6-5
j_gene: TRBJ1-1
CDR3nt: TGTGCCAGCATCCCCAACGGGCCGGGGCGAGCTTTCTTT
CDR3aa: CASIPNGPGRAFF

d_gene: NA
abundance: NA
v_gene: TRBV5-1
j_gene: TRBJ1-4
CDR3nt: TGCGCCAGCAGCTTAGGTACACCCAATGAAAAACTGTTTTTT
CDR3aa: CASSLGTPNEKLFF

d_gene: TRBD2
abundance: NA
v_gene: TRBV5-1
j_gene: TRBJ2-3
CDR3nt: TGCGCCACCCAACTCTGGGGCGGGGGGGCAGATACGCAGTATTTT
CDR3aa: CATQLWGGGADTQYF

d_gene: TRBD2
abundance: NA
v_gene: TRBV28
j_gene: TRBJ2-3
CDR3nt: TGTGCCAGCGGGAGGACTAGCGGGGGGGCAGATACGCAGTATTTT
CDR3aa: CASGRTSGGADTQYF

d_gene: NA
abundance: NA
v_gene: TRBV7-4
j_gene: TRBJ2-7
CDR3nt: TGTGCCAGCAGCCCTCCTCGGACCCCCTACGAGCAGTACTTC
CDR3aa: CASSPPRTPYEQYF

d_gene: NA
abundance: NA
v_gene: TRBV11-2
j_gene: TRBJ1-5
CDR3nt: TGTGCCAGCAGCTTAAACGCAGGGTTAGGTCAGCCCCAGCATTTT
CDR3aa: CASSLNAGLGQPQHF

d_gene: TRBD1
abundance: NA
v_gene: TRBV6-5
j_gene: TRBJ1-1
CDR3nt: TGTGCCAGCAGTTCCAAACCCGACAGGGTTGCTGAAGCTTTCTTT
CDR3aa: CASSSKPDRVAEAFF

d_gene: NA
abundance: NA
v_gene: TRBV5-4
j_gene: TRBJ1-6
CDR3nt: TGTGCCAGCAGCGGCAGACCGGGAGGGAATTCACCCCTCCACTTT
CDR3aa: CASSGRPGGNSPLHF

d_gene: TRBD1
abundance: NA
v_gene: TRBV18
j_gene: TRBJ2-3
CDR3nt: TGTGCCAGCTCGTCCGGGACAGGCAGCACAGATACGCAGTATTTT
CDR3aa: CASSSGTGSTDTQYF

d_gene: TRBD1
abundance: NA
v_gene: TRBV5-4
j_gene: TRBJ2-5
CDR3nt: TGTGCCAGCAGCTTAACGACAGGGAGTGCGGAGACCCAGTACTTC
CDR3aa: CASSLTTGSAETQYF

d_gene: TRBD2
abundance: NA
v_gene: TRBV4-1
j_gene: TRBJ2-1
CDR3nt: TGCGCCAGCAGCCGAGCCGGGACTAGCGGGATGAAACAGTTCTTC
CDR3aa: CASSRAGTSGMKQFF

d_gene: TRBD1
abundance: NA
v_gene: TRBV5-4
j_gene: TRBJ1-1
CDR3nt: TGTGCCAGCAGTAAAGGAGGGGGCAGAGGGAACGCTGAAGCTTTCTTT
CDR3aa: CASSKGGGRGNAEAFF

d_gene: NA
abundance: NA
v_gene: TRBV12-5
j_gene: TRBJ2-5
CDR3nt: TGTGCTAGTGGTTCACTACCCAATGAGGAGACCCAGTACTTC
CDR3aa: CASGSLPNEETQYF

d_gene: NA
abundance: NA
v_gene: TRBV4-2
j_gene: TRBJ2-1
CDR3nt: TGTGCCAGCAGCCGGAATAGCGGACGCTCCTACAATGAGCAGTTCTTC
CDR3aa: CASSRNSGRSYNEQFF

d_gene: NA
abundance: NA
v_gene: TRBV12-5
j_gene: TRBJ2-3
CDR3nt: TGTGCTAGTGGTTTGTGGGGAAGGACAGATACGCAGTATTTT
CDR3aa: CASGLWGRTDTQYF

d_gene: NA
abundance: once
v_gene: TRBV10-3
j_gene: TRBJ2-7
CDR3nt: TGTGCCATCATGGAACAGGGAGGCTACGAGCAGTACTTC
CDR3aa: CAIMEQGGYEQYF

d_gene: NA
abundance: NA
v_gene: TRBV28
j_gene: TRBJ1-5
CDR3nt: TGTGCCTCAAGCGGCAATCAGCCCCAGCATTTT
CDR3aa: CASSGNQPQHF

d_gene: TRBD1
abundance: NA
v_gene: TRBV5-6
j_gene: TRBJ2-5
CDR3nt: TGTGCCAGCAGTATCCGCGGGACAGGGGGTTTCCAAGAGACCCAGTACTTC
CDR3aa: CASSIRGTGGFQETQYF

d_gene: NA
abundance: NA
v_gene: TRBV12-5
j_gene: TRBJ2-1
CDR3nt: TGTGCTAGTGGTACCGGGTTGGGGGGCTACAATGAGCAGTTCTTC
CDR3aa: CASGTGLGGYNEQFF

d_gene: NA
abundance: NA
v_gene: TRBV28
j_gene: TRBJ1-1
CDR3nt: TGTGCCAGCACCCCGTGGGGGGGATGGACTGAAGCTTTCTTT
CDR3aa: CASTPWGGWTEAFF

d_gene: TRBD2
abundance: once
v_gene: TRBV2
j_gene: TRBJ2-2
CDR3nt: TGTGCCAGCAGTCCGGGACTAGCAAGAGGCGGCACCGGGGAGCTGTTTTTT
CDR3aa: CASSPGLARGGTGELFF

d_gene: NA
abundance: NA
v_gene: TRBV19
j_gene: TRBJ1-6
CDR3nt: TGTGCCAGTAGTTCAATACTCCGGGAGGGTTCACCCCTCCACTTT
CDR3aa: CASSSILREGSPLHF

d_gene: NA
abundance: NA
v_gene: TRBV5-3
j_gene: TRBJ1-2
CDR3nt: TGTGCCAGCAGCTTGGTGTCCGGGGTTAACTATGGCTACACCTTC
CDR3aa: CASSLVSGVNYGYTF

d_gene: TRBD2
abundance: NA
v_gene: TRBV15
j_gene: TRBJ2-5
CDR3nt: TGTGCCACCAGCAGAGATCGTGGCGGGAGGGCCGGAGAGACCCAGTACTTC
CDR3aa: CATSRDRGGRAGETQYF

d_gene: NA
abundance: NA
v_gene: TRBV7-9
j_gene: TRBJ1-4
CDR3nt: TGTGCCAGCAGCTTTACTGGGAATCAAGAAGAAAAACTGTTTTTT
CDR3aa: CASSFTGNQEEKLFF

d_gene: TRBD1
abundance: NA
v_gene: TRBV29-1
j_gene: TRBJ2-1
CDR3nt: TGCAGCGTCCAACAGGGGGCAAACTCCTACAATGAGCAGTTCTTC
CDR3aa: CSVQQGANSYNEQFF

d_gene: NA
abundance: once
v_gene: TRBV6-5
j_gene: TRBJ2-7
CDR3nt: TGTGCCAGCAGTCCCGACACCACCCAGGGCTACGAGCAGTACTTC
CDR3aa: CASSPDTTQGYEQYF

d_gene: NA
abundance: NA
v_gene: TRBV27
j_gene: TRBJ1-6
CDR3nt: TGTGCCAGCAGTACAGGAAACTATAATTCACCCCTCCACTTT
CDR3aa: CASSTGNYNSPLHF

d_gene: NA
abundance: NA
v_gene: TRBV7-9
j_gene: TRBJ1-6
CDR3nt: TGTGCCAGCAGCTTGGCGACAGATAATTCACCCCTCCACTTT
CDR3aa: CASSLATDNSPLHF

d_gene: NA
abundance: NA
v_gene: TRBV18
j_gene: TRBJ1-2
CDR3nt: TGTGCCAGCTCACCACAGACAGCTGATGGGGGTAACTATGGCTACACCTTC
CDR3aa: CASSPQTADGGNYGYTF

d_gene: NA
abundance: NA
v_gene: TRBV29-1
j_gene: TRBJ1-2
CDR3nt: TGCAGCGTTGAAGTTTGGGTCTTGGAGCTCTTC
CDR3aa: CSVEVWVLELF

d_gene: NA
abundance: few
v_gene: TRBV18
j_gene: TRBJ2-7
CDR3nt: TGTGCCAGCTCACCTAGGGGGGGCACCTCACTTTTCTACGAGCAGTACTTC
CDR3aa: CASSPRGGTSLFYEQYF

d_gene: NA
abundance: NA
v_gene: TRBV19
j_gene: TRBJ2-3
CDR3nt: TGTGCCAGTAGTATCAACCCAGGGGGAGGTGATACGCAGTATTTT
CDR3aa: CASSINPGGGDTQYF

d_gene: TRBD1
abundance: NA
v_gene: TRBV28
j_gene: TRBJ1-5
CDR3nt: TGTGCCAGCTGGGTAGGGACAGGGATGAACAATCAGCCCCAGCATTTT
CDR3aa: CASWVGTGMNNQPQHF